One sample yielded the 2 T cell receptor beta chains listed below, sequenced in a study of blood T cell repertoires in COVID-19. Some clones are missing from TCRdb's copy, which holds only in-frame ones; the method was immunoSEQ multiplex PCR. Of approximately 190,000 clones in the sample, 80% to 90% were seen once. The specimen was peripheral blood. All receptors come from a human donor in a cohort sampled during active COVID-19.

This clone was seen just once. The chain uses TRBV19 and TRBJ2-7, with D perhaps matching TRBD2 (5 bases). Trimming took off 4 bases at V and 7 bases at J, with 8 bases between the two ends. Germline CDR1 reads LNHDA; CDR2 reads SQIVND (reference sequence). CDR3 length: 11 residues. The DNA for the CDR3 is TGTGCCAGTAGTAACTCGGGAGAGCAGTACTTC. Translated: CASSNSGEQYF.

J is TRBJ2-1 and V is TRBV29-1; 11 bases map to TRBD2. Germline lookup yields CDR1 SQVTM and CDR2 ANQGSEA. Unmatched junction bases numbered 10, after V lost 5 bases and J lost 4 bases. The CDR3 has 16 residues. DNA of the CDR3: TGCAGCGTTAAATCCACCGGGACTAGCGGATACAATGAGCAGTTCTTC. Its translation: CSVKSTGTSGYNEQFF.